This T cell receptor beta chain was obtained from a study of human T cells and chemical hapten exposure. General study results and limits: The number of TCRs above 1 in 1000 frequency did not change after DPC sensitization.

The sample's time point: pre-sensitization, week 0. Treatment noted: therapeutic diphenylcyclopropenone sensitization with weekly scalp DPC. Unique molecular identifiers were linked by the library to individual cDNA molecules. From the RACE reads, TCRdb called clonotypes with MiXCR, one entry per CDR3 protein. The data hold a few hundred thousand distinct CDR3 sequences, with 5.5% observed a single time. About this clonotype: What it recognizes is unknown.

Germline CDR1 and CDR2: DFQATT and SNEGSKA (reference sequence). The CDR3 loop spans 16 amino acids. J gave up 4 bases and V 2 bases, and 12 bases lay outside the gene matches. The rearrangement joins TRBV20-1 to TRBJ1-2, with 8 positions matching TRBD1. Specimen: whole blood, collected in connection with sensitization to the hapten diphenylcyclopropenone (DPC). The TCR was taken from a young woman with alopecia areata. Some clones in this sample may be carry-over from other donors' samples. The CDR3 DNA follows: TGCAGTGCTAGACCGTTTGCCTCGGACAGGGTCTATGGCTACACCTTC. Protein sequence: CSARPFASDRVYGYTF.